Listed here are 20 T cell receptor beta chains from one sample, sequenced in a study of post-analysis software for immune sequencing data. Researchers reported that TCR beta cDNA libraries carried unique molecular identifiers. Each CDR3 protein is one row after TCRdb ran MiXCR on the PCR reads. The repertoire holds 150,000 or so distinct CDR3 sequences, with 36% as singletons. This material consisted of blood, taken after autologous hematopoietic stem cell transplantation. The receptors originated from a girl between 10 and 17 years old with multiple sclerosis.

There are a few counts of this clonotype. The chain joins TRBV18 to TRBJ2-1; 7 bases match TRBD2. V lost 3 bases and J lost 6; bases outside the gene matches: 17. Germline V gives CDR1 KGHSH, CDR2 LQKENI. This CDR3 spans 18 amino acids. The CDR3: CASSPEGLAGVGLNEQFF. CDR3 DNA: TGTGCCAGCTCACCGGAGGGTCTCGCGGGAGTGGGCCTCAATGAGCAGTTCTTC.

With regard to this clonotype: A much larger clone sits a single nucleotide away, making a read error possible. V is TRBV4-3 and J is TRBJ2-1; 10 nucleotides match TRBD2. The germline V gene has CDR1 LGHNA and CDR2 YSLEER. V was pared by 1 base and J by 7 bases, with 7 bases of the junction left unmatched. This CDR3 spans 16 amino acids. CDR3 DNA: TGCGCCAGCAGCCAAGGTGTTAGTAGCGGGAGGAATGAGCAGTTCTTC. It specifies CASSQGVSSGRNEQFF.

This clonotype was found a few times. The chain employs TRBV7-9 and TRBJ1-6; no firm D call. The CDR3 sequence is 16 residues long. CDR1 and CDR2 (germline): SEHNR, FQNEAQ (reference sequence). V was pared by 0 bases and J by 6 bases, with 12 bases between. DNA for the CDR3: TGTGCCAGCAGCTTAGCTTCCGGACGGAGTAATTCACCCCTCCACTTT. It translates to CASSLASGRSNSPLHF.

In its sample, this clonotype was seen many times. This rearrangement joins TRBV20-1 to TRBJ2-3; 12 bases map to TRBD2. V dropped 5 bases and J dropped 5; count of bases not matched to a gene: 11. Germline assignment: CDR1 DFQATT and CDR2 SNEGSKA (reference sequence). This CDR3 has 16 amino acids. For the CDR3, the DNA is TGCAGTGCTCGACGACTAGCGGGAGATGCGGGAGATACGCAGTATTTT. Its protein is CSARRLAGDAGDTQYF.

The chain employs TRBV20-1 and TRBJ2-4; no clear D gene. TRBJ2-7 matches the DNA end more closely, so the J call is doubtful. Germline V lookup: CDR1 DFQATT, CDR2 SNEGSKA (reference sequence). This CDR3 region has 12 residues. The CDR3 region has the DNA TGCAGTGCTATGGACCAAACCTACGAGCAGTACTTC. It specifies CSAMDQTYEQYF.

The chain carries TRBV15 and TRBJ2-5; D remains unclear. The germline V gene encodes CDR1 LNHNV and CDR2 YYDKDF (reference sequence). The V gene lost 5 bases and the J gene lost 2 bases, with 12 bases spanning the gap. This CDR3 contains 14 residues. Here the CDR3 DNA reads TGTGCCACCAGCGCAGACCTAAAGCAAGAGACCCAGTACTTC. Translation: CATSADLKQETQYF.

The count of this clonotype is one. Possible read error: a much larger clone is one base away. The chain links TRBV4-1 to TRBJ1-2; D is possibly TRBD1 (5 bases). There are 16 residues in the CDR3. Germline lookup yields CDR1 MGHRA and CDR2 YSYEKL. The V gene lost 3 bases and the J gene lost 2 bases, with 16 bases spanning the gap. CDR3 sequence (DNA): TGCGCCAGCAGCCACGATCTTGGGGCAGTAAACTATGGCTACACCTTC. Translated, it gives CASSHDLGAVNYGYTF.

This rearrangement joins TRBV27 to TRBJ2-2; 9 bases fit TRBD1. The CDR3 sequence is 16 residues long. Per germline, CDR1 MNHEY and CDR2 SMNVEV (reference sequence). Germline trimming cut 3 bases from V and 3 bases from J; bases unmatched to any gene: 5. CDR3 region: CASSFQGQGYTGELFF. The CDR3 DNA reads TGTGCCAGCAGTTTTCAGGGACAGGGCTACACCGGGGAGCTGTTTTTT.

This clonotype has more than one count but fewer than ten. This sequence joins TRBV13 and TRBJ2-1, with 14 bases aligning to TRBD2. V lost 4 bases and J lost 2; bases outside the gene matches: 4. The CDR3 length is 17 residues. Germline CDR1 is PRHDT and CDR2 is FYEKMQ (reference sequence). The DNA of the CDR3 is TGTGCCAGCAGCTCCCGACTAGCGGGAGGGCCCTACAATGAGCAGTTCTTC. It codes for CASSSRLAGGPYNEQFF.

Ten or more counts support this clonotype. The chain joins TRBV6-5 to TRBJ2-2; D may be TRBD2 (5 bases). Germline V gene lookup returns CDR1 MNHEY and CDR2 SVGAGI. Trimming shortened V by 7 bases and J by 3 bases, and 12 bases separated the two germline ends. The CDR3 sequence is 14 residues long. CDR3 DNA sequence: TGTGCCAGCACCTCCGGGATTTACACCGGGGAGCTGTTTTTT. Amino acids: CASTSGIYTGELFF.

This clonotype was counted only a few times. The junction does not match germline at one end; this may be a read error. This chain uses TRBV15 with TRBJ2-1; D may be TRBD2 (5 bases). CDR1 LNHNV and CDR2 YYDKDF come from the germline V gene (reference sequence). The length of the CDR3 is 20 residues. The CDR3 bases are TGTGCCACCAGCGGAGAACCCCTCCTCCGTGGTAGCGTATGGGATAATGAGCAGTTCTTC. Amino acids: CATSGEPLLRGSVWDNEQFF.

The chain employs TRBV20-1 and TRBJ2-4; the D call may be TRBD1 or TRBD2 (5 bases each). The CDR3 totals 12 residues. Germline lookup yields CDR1 DFQATT and CDR2 SNEGSKA (reference sequence). Deletions cut 0 bases from V and 13 bases from J, with 13 bases between. This CDR3 reads CSARDGGPGQYF. The CDR3 bases are TGCAGTGCTAGAGATGGCGGGCCAGGGCAGTACTTC.

This chain joins TRBV28 and TRBJ2-5; TRBD2 matches 11 bases. The CDR3 has 14 amino acids. Germline-derived CDR1 and CDR2 are MDHEN and SYDVKM. After removal of 4 bases from V and 5 bases from J, the junction contained 3 bases not matched to a gene. CDR3 residues: CASSYTSGSETQYF. In DNA form, the CDR3 reads TGTGCCAGCAGTTACACTAGCGGGAGTGAGACCCAGTACTTC. The full variable domain, its missing parts supplied by reference TRBV28 and TRBJ2-5, is DVKVTQSSRYLVKRTGEKVFLECVQDMDHENMFWYRQDPGLGLRLIYFSYDVKMKEKGDIPEGYSVSREKKERFSLILESASTNQTSMYLCASSYTSGSETQYFGPGTRLLVL.

This clonotype appeared a few times. The gene calls are TRBV5-1 and TRBJ1-1; D is unresolved. This CDR3 has 13 amino acids. In germline, CDR1 is SGHRS, CDR2 YFSETQ. The V end was cut by 2 bases, the J end by 6 bases, with 11 bases between. CDR3 in amino acids: CASSLYRTAEAFF. The DNA for the CDR3 is TGCGCCAGCAGCTTATACCGGACTGCTGAAGCTTTCTTT.

The V gene is TRBV4-3, the J gene TRBJ2-3, with D maybe TRBD2 (5 bases). Germline assignment: CDR1 LGHNA and CDR2 YSLEER. The V end was cut by 1 base, the J end by 5 bases, with 13 bases between. There are 15 residues in the CDR3. Here the CDR3 DNA reads TGCGCCAGCAGCCAAGGGCCGACTAAAGGAGATACGCAGTATTTT. Its translation is CASSQGPTKGDTQYF.

In its sample, this clonotype ranks as large. V is TRBV28 and J is TRBJ2-3; D is unclear. This CDR3 is built from 17 residues. Trimming removed 5 bases from V and 0 bases from J, with 18 bases in between. The germline V gene has CDR1 MDHEN and CDR2 SYDVKM. CDR3 protein: CASSPYPLIESTDTQYF. CDR3 nucleotides: TGTGCCAGCAGTCCATACCCCCTAATTGAGAGCACAGATACGCAGTATTTT.

This clonotype is medium-sized (0.01 to 0.1%). The rearrangement links TRBV6-2 or TRBV6-3 to TRBJ2-3, with D unclear. V was cut by 2 bases and J by 4 bases, with 19 bases left in between. CDR1 is MNHEY and CDR2 is SVGEGT in the germline V gene. The CDR3 runs to 17 residues. The CDR3 protein is CASSYGPKGSMADTQYF. CDR3 coding DNA: TGTGCCAGCAGTTACGGCCCCAAGGGTAGTATGGCAGATACGCAGTATTTT.

A note on this clonotype: Germline and junction disagree at one end, which may indicate a read error. The genes are TRBV7-2 and TRBJ2-2, with TRBD2 matching over 7 bases. Germline lookup yields CDR1 SGHTA and CDR2 FQGNSA. There are 15 residues in the CDR3. The CDR3 is CASSLALADTGERFF. CDR3 sequence (DNA): TGTGCCAGCAGCTTAGCCCTAGCGGACACCGGGGAGCGGTTTTTT.

This clonotype was found a few times. The chain links TRBV10-3 to TRBJ2-7; D gene unclear. Germline values: CDR1 ENHRY, CDR2 SYGVKD. The CDR3 covers 13 residues. V lost 10 bases to trimming and J lost 1 base, with 14 bases between them. The CDR3 DNA follows: TGTGCCACCCTGAACCTCCCATCCTACGAGCAGTACTTC. Translating it yields CATLNLPSYEQYF.

A few counts support this clonotype. The chain carries TRBV5-1 and TRBJ2-4, with 7 bases aligning to TRBD1. CDR1 is SGHRS, CDR2 YFSETQ, per germline. V trimming: 2 bases; J trimming: 0 bases; junction bases outside the gene matches: 5. CDR3 length: 16 amino acids. CDR3 nucleotide sequence: TGCGCCAGCAGCTTAACAGGGGCTGTAGCCAAAAACATTCAGTACTTC. Its protein is CASSLTGAVAKNIQYF.